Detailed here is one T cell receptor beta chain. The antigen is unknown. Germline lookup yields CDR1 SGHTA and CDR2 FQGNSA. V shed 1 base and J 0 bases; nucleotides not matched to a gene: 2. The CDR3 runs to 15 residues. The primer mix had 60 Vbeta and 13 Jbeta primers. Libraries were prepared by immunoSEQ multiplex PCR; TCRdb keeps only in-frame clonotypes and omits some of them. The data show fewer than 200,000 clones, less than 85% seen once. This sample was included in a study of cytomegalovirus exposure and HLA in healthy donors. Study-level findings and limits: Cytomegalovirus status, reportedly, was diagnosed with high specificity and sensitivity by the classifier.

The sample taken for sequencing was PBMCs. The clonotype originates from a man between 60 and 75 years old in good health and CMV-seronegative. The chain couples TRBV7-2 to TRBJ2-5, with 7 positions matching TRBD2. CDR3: CASSLGGGNQETQYF. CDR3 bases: TGTGCCAGCAGCTTAGGGGGAGGGAACCAAGAGACCCAGTACTTC.